This TCR beta chain originates from a study of blood T cells in healthy people across ages. General study points: Aged donors had fewer naive CD4+ cells and lower diversity than long-lived donors. With donor CMV status unknown, expanded clonotype changes were possibly confounded. Estimated diversity across one million T cells was deemed an underestimate.

A second PCR, run for about 6 to 11 cycles, used a sample-barcoded 5' primer plus a J-beta primer mix. Via MiXCR, TCRdb re-called the 5' RACE reads, giving one row per CDR3 protein. The table has 1.8 million or so distinct CDR3 sequences, roughly two fifths seen once. Notes on this clonotype: Its antigen is unknown.

Samples had at least 7 million PBMCs isolated from them. The V gene's germline CDR1 is SEHNR and CDR2 FQNEAQ (reference sequence). With 11 bases removed from V and 2 bases from J, the gap between germline ends came to 21 bases. The CDR3 is 15 amino acids. The sequence came from a human donor in good health. The specimen was blood. This chain uses TRBV7-9 with TRBJ1-1, with D tentatively TRBD1 (6 bases). The CDR3 sequence is CAGRGGSPPNTEAFF. The CDR3 coding sequence is TGTGCCGGACGAGGGGGATCCCCCCCTAACACTGAAGCTTTCTTT.